What follows describes a single T cell receptor (beta chain). This clonotype is labeled medium-sized (0.01 to 0.1%). Its antigen has not been determined. The input lacks base qualities; no much larger clone sits a single base away. The sample comes from a study of T cell repertoires in aging, cancer and after chemotherapy (dated by TCRdb to the late 2010s). Describing the broader study: The donors fell into six age groups ranging from 30 or younger to 70 or older, and each group had at least three individuals. The study profiled peripheral blood TCR beta repertoires from healthy donors and cancer patients to examine immunoaging and T cell reconstitution after chemotherapy. In the solid tumor group, the paired samples taken before and after chemotherapy came from brain tumor (glioblastoma) patients given temozolomide-based therapy. In total, the full dataset held about 8.8 million TCR reads. Alongside some 100 healthy donors serving as a reference group, the cohort included roughly 220 cancer patients, of whom about 93 had hematological cancers and 120 to 130 had solid cancers.

Rearranged TRB sequences spanning V, D and J segments were amplified in a multiplex touch-down PCR with a mixed TRB-A/B primer pool. Illumina adapters and sample indices were attached to the amplicons through two consecutive PCR reactions run with Phusion HS II polymerase. Amplicons were gel-purified using the NucleoSpin Gel and PCR Clean-up kit and were subsequently checked with Qubit and an Agilent 2100 Bioanalyzer. The libraries were sequenced on an Illumina MiSeq with 600-cycle, single-indexed, paired-end runs. The original pipeline was this. MiXCR versions 2.12 and 3.0.5 were used to process the TRB sequences. Each unique CDR3 nucleotide sequence counted as one clone, and only productive sequences with at least two reads were retained. The repertoire metrics were Shannon diversity, evenness, clonality (defined as one minus evenness), and alpha-parameterized diversity profiles covering alpha 0 to 5. The IGoR algorithm was used to calculate generation probabilities of clones in the paired pre- and post-chemotherapy samples. TCRdb reran the public reads through fastp at Q25 and MiXCR, keeping productive beta chains. Records with the same CDR3 protein are collapsed into one entry carrying the most frequent genes and DNA. Clone size and V and J calls follow TCRdb, not the original study. Counted in this sample were fewer than 1,500 distinct CDR3 sequences; approximately 30% of them appeared once. 15% to 19% of the sample lies in the top ten.

V loses 0 bases, J loses 5 bases, and the germline ends lie 23 bases apart. The CDR3 covers 18 residues, taking in both the cysteine and the phenylalanine. Just the 54-base CDR3 DNA is kept, in frame starting at base 1. The germline V gene specifies SGHRS as CDR1 and YFSETQ as CDR2. The study at large found these results: According to the authors, the repertoire data do not permit conclusions about immunological memory after chemotherapy. In healthy donors, the decline in TCR diversity with age was mainly explained by loss of richness, whereas in cancer patients loss of evenness was also found to contribute. An increase in median generation probability over the chemotherapy interval was observed in both cancer cohorts, suggesting that the repertoire was reconstituted through rebound thymic output. Compared with age-matched healthy donors, untreated patients with hematological or solid cancers had significantly lower TCR diversity and higher clonality in blood.

TCR beta rearrangements were amplified from genomic DNA isolated from peripheral blood, not from sorted cells or RNA. What was sequenced was blood. The receptor chain draws on TRBV5-1 and TRBJ2-5, with the D gene uncertain. This TCR derives from a human donor with a solid tumor. This receptor has the CDR3 CASSLAYRSTTKAETQYF. The DNA sequence reads TGCGCCAGCAGCTTGGCTTATCGTAGTACAACTAAAGCGGAGACCCAGTACTTC.